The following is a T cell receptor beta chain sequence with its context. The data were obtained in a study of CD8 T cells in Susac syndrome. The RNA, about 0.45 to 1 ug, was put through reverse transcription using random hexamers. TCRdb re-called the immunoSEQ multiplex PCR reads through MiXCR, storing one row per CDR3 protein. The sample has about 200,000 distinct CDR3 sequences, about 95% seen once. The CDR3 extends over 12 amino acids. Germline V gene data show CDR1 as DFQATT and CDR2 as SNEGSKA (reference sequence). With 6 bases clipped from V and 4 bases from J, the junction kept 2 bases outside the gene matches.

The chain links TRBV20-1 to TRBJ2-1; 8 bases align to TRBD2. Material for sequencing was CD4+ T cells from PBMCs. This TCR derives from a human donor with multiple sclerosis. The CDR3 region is CSALAVYNEQFF. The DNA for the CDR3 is TGCAGTGCACTAGCGGTTTACAATGAGCAGTTCTTC.